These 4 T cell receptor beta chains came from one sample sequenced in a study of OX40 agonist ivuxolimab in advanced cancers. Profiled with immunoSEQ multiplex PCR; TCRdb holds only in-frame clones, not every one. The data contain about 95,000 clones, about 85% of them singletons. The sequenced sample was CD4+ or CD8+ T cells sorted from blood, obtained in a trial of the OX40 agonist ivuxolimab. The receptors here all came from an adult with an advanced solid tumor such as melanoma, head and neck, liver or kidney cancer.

The CDR3 DNA is TGTGCCAGCAGTGTTTCGCTCCTCGTGGGGGGGGATACGCAGTATTTT. Protein sequence: CASSVSLLVGGDTQYF. The rearrangement uses TRBV2 and TRBJ2-3; TRBD2 agrees at 7 bases. With V trimmed by 4 bases and J by 6 bases, 13 bases remained unmatched. Germline V lookup: CDR1 SNHLY, CDR2 FYNNEI. The CDR3 loop spans 16 amino acids.

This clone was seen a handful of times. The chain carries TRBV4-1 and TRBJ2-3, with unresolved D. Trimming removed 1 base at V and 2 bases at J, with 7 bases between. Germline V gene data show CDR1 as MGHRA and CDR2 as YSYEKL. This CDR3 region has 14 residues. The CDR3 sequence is CASSQGRATDTQYF. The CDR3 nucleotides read TGCGCCAGCAGCCAAGGACGAGCCACAGATACGCAGTATTTT.

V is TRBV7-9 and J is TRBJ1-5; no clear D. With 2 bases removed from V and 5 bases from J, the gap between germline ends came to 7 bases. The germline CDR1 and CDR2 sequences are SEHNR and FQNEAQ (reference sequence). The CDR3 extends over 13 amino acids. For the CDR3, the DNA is TGTGCCAGCAGCTTATCTCCCGATCAGCCCCAGCATTTT. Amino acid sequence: CASSLSPDQPQHF.

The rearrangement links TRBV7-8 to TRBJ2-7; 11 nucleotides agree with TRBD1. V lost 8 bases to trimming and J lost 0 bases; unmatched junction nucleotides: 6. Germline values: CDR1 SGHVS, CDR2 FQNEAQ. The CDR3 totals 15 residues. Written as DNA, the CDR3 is TGTGCCAGCGGACAGGGGGCTTCCCCCTCCTACGAGCAGTACTTC. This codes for CASGQGASPSYEQYF.